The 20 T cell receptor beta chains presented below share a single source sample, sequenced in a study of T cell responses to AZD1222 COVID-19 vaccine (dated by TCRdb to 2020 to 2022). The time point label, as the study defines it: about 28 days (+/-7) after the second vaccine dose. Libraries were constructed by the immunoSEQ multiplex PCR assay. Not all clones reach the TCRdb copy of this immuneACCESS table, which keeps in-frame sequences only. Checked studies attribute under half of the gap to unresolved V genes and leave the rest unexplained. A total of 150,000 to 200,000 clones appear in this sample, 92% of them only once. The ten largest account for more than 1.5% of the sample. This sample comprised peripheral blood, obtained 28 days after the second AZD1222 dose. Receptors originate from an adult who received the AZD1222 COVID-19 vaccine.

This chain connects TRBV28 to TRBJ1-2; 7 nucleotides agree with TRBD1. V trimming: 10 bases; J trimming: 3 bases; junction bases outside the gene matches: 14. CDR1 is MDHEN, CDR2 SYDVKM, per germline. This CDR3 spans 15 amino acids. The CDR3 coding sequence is TGTGCCACCGGGGAAGCCGACAGGGTTTACTATGGCTACACCTTC. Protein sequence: CATGEADRVYYGYTF.

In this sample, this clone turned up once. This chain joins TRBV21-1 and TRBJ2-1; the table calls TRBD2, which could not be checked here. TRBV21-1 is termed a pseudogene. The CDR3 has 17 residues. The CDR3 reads CASSKVLLAGRGNEQFF. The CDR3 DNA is TGTGCCAGCAGCAAAGTCCTACTAGCGGGTCGGGGCAATGAGCAGTTCTTC.

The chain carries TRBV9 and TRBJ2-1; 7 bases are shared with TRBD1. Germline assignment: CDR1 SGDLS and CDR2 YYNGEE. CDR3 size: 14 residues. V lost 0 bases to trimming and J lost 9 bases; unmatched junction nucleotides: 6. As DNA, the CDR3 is TGTGCCAGCAGCGTAGCCCTGGACAGGACTGAGCAGTTCTTC. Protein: CASSVALDRTEQFF.

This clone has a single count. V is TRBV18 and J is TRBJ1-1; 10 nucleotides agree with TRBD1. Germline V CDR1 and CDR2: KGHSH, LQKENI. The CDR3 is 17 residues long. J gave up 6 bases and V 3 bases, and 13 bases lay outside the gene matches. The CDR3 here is CASSPAGTGDLFAEAFF. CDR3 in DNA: TGTGCCAGCTCACCTGCCGGGACAGGGGATCTGTTCGCTGAAGCTTTCTTT.

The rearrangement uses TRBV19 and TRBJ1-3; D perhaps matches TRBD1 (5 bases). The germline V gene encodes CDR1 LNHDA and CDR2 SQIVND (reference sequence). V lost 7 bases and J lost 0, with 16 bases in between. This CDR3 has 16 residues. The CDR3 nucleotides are TGTGCCAGTAAGGTAACCGGTGGGGGCTCTGGAAACACCATATATTTT. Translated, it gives CASKVTGGGSGNTIYF.

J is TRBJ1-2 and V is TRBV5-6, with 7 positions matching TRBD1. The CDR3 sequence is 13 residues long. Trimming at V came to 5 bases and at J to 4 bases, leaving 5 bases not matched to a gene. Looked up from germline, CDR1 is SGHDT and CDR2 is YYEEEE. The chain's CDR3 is CASRPAGGYGYTF. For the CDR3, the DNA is TGTGCCAGCAGACCAGCAGGGGGCTATGGCTACACCTTC.

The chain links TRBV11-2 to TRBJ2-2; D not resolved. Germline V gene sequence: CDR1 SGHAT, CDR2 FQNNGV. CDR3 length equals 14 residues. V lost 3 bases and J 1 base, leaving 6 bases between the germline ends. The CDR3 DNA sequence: TGTGCCAGCAGCTTCGTGGAGAACACCGGGGAGCTGTTTTTT. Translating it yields CASSFVENTGELFF. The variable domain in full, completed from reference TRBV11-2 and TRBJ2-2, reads EAGVAQSPRYKIIEKRQSVAFWCNPISGHATLYWYQQILGQGPKLLIQFQNNGVVDDSQLPKDRFSAERLKGVDSTLKIQPAKLEDSAVYLCASSFVENTGELFFGEGSRLTVL.

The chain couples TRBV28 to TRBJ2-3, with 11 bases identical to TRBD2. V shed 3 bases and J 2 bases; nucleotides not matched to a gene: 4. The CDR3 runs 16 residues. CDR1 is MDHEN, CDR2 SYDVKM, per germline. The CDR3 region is CASSFTSGSPTDTQYF. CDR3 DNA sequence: TGTGCCAGCAGTTTTACTAGCGGGAGTCCCACAGATACGCAGTATTTT.

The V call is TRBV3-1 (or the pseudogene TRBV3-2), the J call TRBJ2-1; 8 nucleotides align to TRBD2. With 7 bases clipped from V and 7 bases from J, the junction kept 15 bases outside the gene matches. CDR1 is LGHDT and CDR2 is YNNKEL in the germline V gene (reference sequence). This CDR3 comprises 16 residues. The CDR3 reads CASTGLTGGRLNEQFF. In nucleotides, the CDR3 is TGTGCCAGCACCGGACTAACGGGGGGGCGTTTGAATGAGCAGTTCTTC.

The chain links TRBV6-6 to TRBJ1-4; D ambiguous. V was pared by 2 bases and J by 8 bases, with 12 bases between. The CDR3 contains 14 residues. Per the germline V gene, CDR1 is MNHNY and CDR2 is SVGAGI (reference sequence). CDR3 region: CASSYDTEREKLFF. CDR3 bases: TGTGCCAGCAGTTACGACACAGAAAGAGAAAAACTGTTTTTT.

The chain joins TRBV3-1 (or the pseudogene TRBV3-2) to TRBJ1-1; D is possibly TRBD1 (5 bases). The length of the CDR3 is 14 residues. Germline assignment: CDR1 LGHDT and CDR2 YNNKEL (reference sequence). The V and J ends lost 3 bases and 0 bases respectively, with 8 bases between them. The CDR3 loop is CASSHSQVNTEAFF. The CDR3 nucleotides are TGTGCCAGCAGCCATTCACAGGTGAACACTGAAGCTTTCTTT.

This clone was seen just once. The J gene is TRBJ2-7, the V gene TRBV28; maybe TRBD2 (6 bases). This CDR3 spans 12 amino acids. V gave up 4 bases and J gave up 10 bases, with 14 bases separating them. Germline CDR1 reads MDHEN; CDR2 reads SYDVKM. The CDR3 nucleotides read TGTGCCAGCAGTTGGCCCCGGGGGTCCCAGTACTTC. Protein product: CASSWPRGSQYF.

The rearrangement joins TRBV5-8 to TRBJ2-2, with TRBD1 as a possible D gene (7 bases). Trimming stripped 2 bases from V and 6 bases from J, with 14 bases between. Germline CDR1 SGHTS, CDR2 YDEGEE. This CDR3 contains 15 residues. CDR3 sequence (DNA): TGTGCCAGCAGCTTCAACAGGGGAGGAGCCGGGGAGCTGTTTTTT. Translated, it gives CASSFNRGGAGELFF.

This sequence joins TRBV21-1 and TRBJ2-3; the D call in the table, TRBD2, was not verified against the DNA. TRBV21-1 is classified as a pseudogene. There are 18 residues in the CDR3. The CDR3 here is CASSKGEGLLNSTDTQYF. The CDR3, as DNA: TGTGCCAGCAGCAAGGGGGAGGGGCTTCTAAATAGCACAGATACGCAGTATTTT.

This chain's CDR3 is CASSLLMGRVSHWNTEAFF. Written as DNA, the CDR3 is TGCGCCAGCAGCTTGTTGATGGGCAGGGTATCGCATTGGAACACTGAAGCTTTCTTT. This chain uses TRBV5-1 with TRBJ1-1, with D perhaps TRBD1 (5 bases). This CDR3 spans 19 amino acids. Germline CDR1 SGHRS, CDR2 YFSETQ. V lost 1 base to trimming and J lost 1 base, with 23 bases between them.

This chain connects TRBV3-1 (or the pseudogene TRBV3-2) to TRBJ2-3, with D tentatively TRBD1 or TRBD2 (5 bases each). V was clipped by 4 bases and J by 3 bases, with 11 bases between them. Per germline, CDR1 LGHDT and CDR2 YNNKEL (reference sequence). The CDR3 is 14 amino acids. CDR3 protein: CASSLQRGTDTQYF. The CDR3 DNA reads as TGTGCCAGCAGCCTCCAGAGGGGTACAGATACGCAGTATTTT.

The CDR3 DNA is TGTGCCAGCAGTTTGCTCGGGGCGGGGGGGCACACTGAAGCTTTCTTT. This sequence encodes CASSLLGAGGHTEAFF. V and J are TRBV28 and TRBJ1-1; D might be TRBD1 (6 bases). The CDR3 sequence is 16 residues long. V lost 3 bases to trimming and J lost 3 bases, with 17 bases between them. In germline, CDR1 is MDHEN, CDR2 SYDVKM. Complete variable domain (other parts from reference TRBV28 and TRBJ1-1): DVKVTQSSRYLVKRTGEKVFLECVQDMDHENMFWYRQDPGLGLRLIYFSYDVKMKEKGDIPEGYSVSREKKERFSLILESASTNQTSMYLCASSLLGAGGHTEAFFGQGTRLTVV.

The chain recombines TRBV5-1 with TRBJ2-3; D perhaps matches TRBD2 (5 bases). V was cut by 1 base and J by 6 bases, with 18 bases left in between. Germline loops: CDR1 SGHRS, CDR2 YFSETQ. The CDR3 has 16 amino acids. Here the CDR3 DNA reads TGCGCCAGCAGCTTGCCACTAGTAGTAGGCCGGGATACGCAGTATTTT. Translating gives CASSLPLVVGRDTQYF.

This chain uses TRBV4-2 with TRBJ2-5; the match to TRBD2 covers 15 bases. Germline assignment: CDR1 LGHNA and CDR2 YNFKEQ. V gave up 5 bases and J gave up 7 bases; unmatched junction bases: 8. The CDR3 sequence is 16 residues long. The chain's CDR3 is CASSGLAGGGVGTQYF. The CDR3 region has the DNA TGTGCCAGCAGCGGACTAGCGGGAGGGGGCGTAGGGACCCAGTACTTC.

The DNA for the CDR3 is TGTGCCAGCAGCGTAGGACAGTATAGCAATCAGCCCCAGCATTTT. Protein: CASSVGQYSNQPQHF. The rearrangement joins TRBV9 to TRBJ1-5; a weak D match, TRBD1 (5 bases). V was shortened by 0 bases and J by 0 bases, with 7 bases between the two germline ends. Looked up from germline, CDR1 is SGDLS and CDR2 is YYNGEE. This CDR3 region has 15 residues.